This entry lists 25 T cell receptor beta chains sequenced from one sample in a study of shared clonotypes between healthy human individuals (dated by TCRdb to 2018 to 2020). Receptors were amplified or captured by the immunoSEQ multiplex PCR assay. The table was pulled from immuneACCESS by TCRdb, which kept in-frame rearrangements only. Such tables lose some clones; where checked, under half of the loss comes from unresolved V genes, and the rest has no known cause. Recorded for this sample are 550,000 to 850,000 clones; around 77% of them occurred a single time. The leading ten clones occupy approximately 1.8% of the sample. Input material: memory CD4+ T cells sorted from blood. Explained via the paper, the cell subset or site label denotes: CD45RA-negative fraction. These receptors were obtained from a woman in her thirties in good health.

The gene calls are TRBV7-2 and TRBJ2-7; 11 nucleotides match TRBD2. The CDR3 has 16 amino acids. Germline-derived CDR1 and CDR2 are SGHTA and FQGNSA. With V trimmed by 2 bases and J by 0 bases, 3 bases remained unmatched. CDR3 coding DNA: TGTGCCAGCAGCTTATTTGGGACTAGCGGCTCCTACGAGCAGTACTTC. It codes for CASSLFGTSGSYEQYF.

This chain joins TRBV19 and TRBJ2-7; D remains unclear. This CDR3 is built from 13 residues. Germline values: CDR1 LNHDA, CDR2 SQIVND (reference sequence). Trimming pared 5 bases from V and 7 bases from J, leaving 15 bases between. Here the CDR3 reads CASSPRPELEQYF. CDR3 bases: TGTGCCAGTAGTCCCCGCCCTGAGTTGGAGCAGTACTTC.

The chain links TRBV28 to TRBJ1-5; D remains unclear. In germline, CDR1 is MDHEN, CDR2 SYDVKM. The CDR3 extends over 12 amino acids. V lost 8 bases and J 5 bases, leaving 10 bases between the germline ends. The CDR3 reads CASGQGYQPQHF. The DNA for the CDR3 is TGTGCCAGCGGCCAAGGATATCAGCCCCAGCATTTT.

This clone showed up just a few times. The rearrangement joins TRBV28 to TRBJ1-1; possibly TRBD1 for D (6 bases). Germline V gene data show CDR1 as MDHEN and CDR2 as SYDVKM. The CDR3 has 16 residues. V was shortened by 7 bases and J by 5 bases, with 23 bases between the two germline ends. The CDR3 here is CASNILLSGAQTEAFF. The CDR3 region has the DNA TGTGCCAGCAACATACTTCTATCAGGGGCACAGACTGAAGCTTTCTTT.

The count of this clone is one. A far larger clone is one nucleotide away, so this likely arose from a read error. The sample carries other DNA sequences with the same CDR3. This chain uses TRBV5-1 with TRBJ2-1, with TRBD2 matching 9 bases. Trimming at V came to 1 base and at J to 4 bases, leaving 3 bases not matched to a gene. The V gene's germline CDR1 is SGHRS and CDR2 YFSETQ. The CDR3 consists of 15 residues. The chain's CDR3 is CASSLSSGGYNEQFF. The CDR3, as DNA: TGCGCCAGCAGCTTGAGTAGCGGGGGTTACAATGAGCAGTTCTTC.

The chain is built from TRBV19 and TRBJ1-5; possibly TRBD1 for D (5 bases). Trimming removed 5 bases from V and 2 bases from J, with 16 bases in between. The length of the CDR3 is 16 residues. Germline assignment: CDR1 LNHDA and CDR2 SQIVND (reference sequence). In DNA form, the CDR3 reads TGTGCCAGTAGTTCCAGGGCCCAAGGGGGCAATCAGCCCCAGCATTTT. Protein sequence: CASSSRAQGGNQPQHF.

The DNA of the CDR3 is TGTGCCAGCAGCTTGGAACTAGCGGGGGGTGTTCACGAGACCCAGTACTTC. Translated, it gives CASSLELAGGVHETQYF. This chain connects TRBV5-4 to TRBJ2-5, with TRBD2 matching over 12 bases. CDR1 SGHNT and CDR2 YYREEE come from the germline V gene (reference sequence). With V trimmed by 0 bases and J by 5 bases, 8 bases remained unmatched. The CDR3 totals 17 residues.

This clone was detected once. The rearrangement uses TRBV4-2 and TRBJ2-7; 12 bases line up with TRBD2. Germline V lookup: CDR1 LGHNA, CDR2 YNFKEQ. The CDR3 spans 16 residues. Trimming cost V 5 bases and J 3 bases; bases outside gene matches: 8. CDR3 DNA sequence: TGTGCCAGCAGCTTGGGACTAGCGGGTGATCTCTACGAGCAGTACTTC. It encodes CASSLGLAGDLYEQYF.

Remarks on this clone: This may come from a read error, since a much larger clone is one base off. Other DNA sequences in the same sample also yield this CDR3. The chain is built from TRBV10-3 and TRBJ2-5, with 9 nucleotides matching TRBD1. Germline V gene data show CDR1 as ENHRY and CDR2 as SYGVKD. V lost 5 bases to trimming and J lost 1 base; unmatched junction nucleotides: 2. The CDR3 spans 14 residues. The CDR3 sequence: CAISPGQGQETQYF. CDR3 bases: TGTGCCATCAGTCCGGGACAGGGCCAAGAGACCCAGTACTTC.

V gene TRBV5-4 combines with J gene TRBJ1-1, with D perhaps TRBD1 (6 bases). V was pared by 5 bases and J by 1 base, with 12 bases between. Germline V gives CDR1 SGHNT, CDR2 YYREEE (reference sequence). This CDR3 comprises 14 residues. The CDR3 loop reads CASRTRQENTEAFF. The CDR3 DNA follows: TGTGCCAGCAGGACTAGACAGGAGAACACTGAAGCTTTCTTT.

This chain links TRBV19 with TRBJ1-4; unclear D gene. The V and J ends lost 2 bases and 2 bases respectively, with 6 bases between them. The V gene's germline CDR1 is LNHDA and CDR2 SQIVND (reference sequence). The CDR3 totals 14 residues. The CDR3, as DNA: TGTGCCAGTAGTATAACCGGGACTAATGAAAAACTGTTTTTT. As protein: CASSITGTNEKLFF.

The rearrangement uses TRBV28 and TRBJ1-4; 7 bases line up with TRBD1. Germline V gene lookup returns CDR1 MDHEN and CDR2 SYDVKM. The V segment lost 6 bases and the J segment 6 bases; nucleotides outside the gene matches: 13. The CDR3 is made up of 16 amino acids. The CDR3 sequence is CASSSPGGYLYEKLFF. CDR3 bases: TGTGCCAGCAGCTCCCCAGGGGGTTACCTTTATGAAAAACTGTTTTTT.

A few counts support this clone. The same CDR3 can be traced to other DNA sequences in this sample. This chain connects TRBV18 to TRBJ1-5, with TRBD1 identical over 7 bases. Germline V gene data show CDR1 as KGHSH and CDR2 as LQKENI. With 4 bases clipped from V and 7 bases from J, the junction kept 4 bases outside the gene matches. The CDR3 is 13 residues long. As DNA, the CDR3 is TGTGCCAGCTCACGGGGACAGTTACAGCCCCAGCATTTT. This translates into CASSRGQLQPQHF.

V and J are TRBV7-9 and TRBJ2-5, with a possible D match to TRBD2 (7 bases). V gave up 5 bases and J gave up 1 base, with 14 bases separating them. The CDR3 has 15 residues. Germline V gene data show CDR1 as SEHNR and CDR2 as FQNEAQ (reference sequence). The CDR3 sequence is CASSTGGGLQETQYF. CDR3 in DNA: TGTGCCAGCAGCACTGGCGGGGGCCTCCAAGAGACCCAGTACTTC.

The chain uses TRBV29-1 and TRBJ1-2; D is unclear. Germline V gene lookup returns CDR1 SQVTM and CDR2 ANQGSEA. The CDR3 is made up of 12 amino acids. V lost 4 bases to trimming and J lost 6 bases, with 12 bases between them. The CDR3: CSVVKGADGYTF. DNA for the CDR3: TGCAGCGTTGTTAAGGGCGCGGATGGCTACACCTTC. Variable domain in full (rest from reference TRBV29-1 and TRBJ1-2): SAVISQKPSRDICQRGTSLTIQCQVDSQVTMMFWYRQQPGQSLTLIATANQGSEATYESGFVIDKFPISRPNLTFSTLTVSNMSPEDSSIYLCSVVKGADGYTFGSGTRLTVV.

The chain joins TRBV7-9 to TRBJ2-3; possible D gene TRBD1, 5 bases. V was cut by 2 bases and J by 5 bases, with 23 bases left in between. CDR3 size: 18 residues. Per germline, CDR1 SEHNR and CDR2 FQNEAQ (reference sequence). The CDR3 DNA reads TGTGCCAGCAGCTTACTCAGGACAACGGAGAAACGCGGAGATACGCAGTATTTT. It is translated as CASSLLRTTEKRGDTQYF.

The chain is built from TRBV5-4 and TRBJ1-2, with TRBD1 matching 7 bases. Losses at the gene ends were 0 bases for V and 8 bases for J; bases not matched to a gene: 7. The CDR3 sequence is 14 residues long. Germline lookup yields CDR1 SGHNT and CDR2 YYREEE (reference sequence). The CDR3 nucleotides read TGTGCCAGCAGCTTGGGACAGGGAGAGGGGGGCTACACCTTC. This codes for CASSLGQGEGGYTF.

The rearrangement links TRBV7-8 to TRBJ2-1, with 11 positions matching TRBD1. Germline trimming cut 4 bases from V and 6 bases from J; bases unmatched to any gene: 8. The CDR3 is 16 amino acids. Germline V gene sequence: CDR1 SGHVS, CDR2 FQNEAQ. CDR3 loop: CASSSIGGQGVNEQFF. CDR3 DNA: TGTGCCAGCAGCTCAATAGGGGGACAGGGGGTCAATGAGCAGTTCTTC. Full variable domain (missing parts from reference TRBV7-8 and TRBJ2-1): GAGVSQSPRYKVAKRGQDVALRCDPISGHVSLFWYQQALGQGPEFLTYFQNEAQLDKSGLPSDRFFAERPEGSVSTLKIQRTQQEDSAVYLCASSSIGGQGVNEQFFGPGTRLTVL.

The chain combines TRBV14 with TRBJ2-1; 7 bases fit TRBD2. Germline CDR1 SGHDN, CDR2 FVKESK. With V trimmed by 4 bases and J by 9 bases, 15 bases remained unmatched. The CDR3 totals 16 residues. CDR3 sequence (DNA): TGTGCCAGCAGCCGGGTAGGGTTCGCGGGAGTCGGTGAGCAGTTCTTC. This sequence encodes CASSRVGFAGVGEQFF.

This sequence joins TRBV27 and TRBJ2-6; tentative D call: TRBD1 (6 bases). This CDR3 contains 15 residues. Germline CDR1 is MNHEY and CDR2 is SMNVEV (reference sequence). Trimming removed 6 bases from V and 0 bases from J, with 9 bases in between. Written as DNA, the CDR3 is TGTGCCAGCAGAACAGGGCACTCTGGGGCCAACGTCCTGACTTTC. It yields the protein CASRTGHSGANVLTF. The whole variable domain, remainder taken from reference TRBV27 and TRBJ2-6, is EAQVTQNPRYLITVTGKKLTVTCSQNMNHEYMSWYRQDPGLGLRQIYYSMNVEVTDKGDVPEGYKVSRKEKRNFPLILESPSPNQTSLYFCASRTGHSGANVLTFGAGSRLTVL.

The chain joins TRBV5-1 to TRBJ2-7; 8 nucleotides line up with TRBD1. J was trimmed by 2 bases and V by 5 bases; bases with no gene match: 6. Germline V CDR1 and CDR2: SGHRS, YFSETQ. The CDR3 length is 14 residues. CDR3 loop: CASRRDRSTYEQYF. The DNA for the CDR3 is TGCGCCAGCAGAAGGGACAGGTCAACCTACGAGCAGTACTTC.

The chain has TRBV25-1 and TRBJ2-7, with D uncertain. CDR1 is MGHDK and CDR2 is SYGVNS in the germline V gene. Trimming shortened V by 2 bases and J by 2 bases, and 7 bases separated the two germline ends. CDR3 length: 13 residues. DNA of the CDR3: TGTGCCAGCAGTGAAGGGCTAACCTACGAGCAGTACTTC. Protein: CASSEGLTYEQYF.

This clone was observed a few times. Different DNA sequences within this sample yield the same CDR3. The chain has TRBV5-1 and TRBJ2-3; the D is unclear. The CDR3 length is 15 residues. Germline V gene data show CDR1 as SGHRS and CDR2 as YFSETQ. The V end was cut by 1 base, the J end by 1 base, with 10 bases between. This CDR3 is CASSLIGRGTDTQYF. As DNA, the CDR3 is TGCGCCAGCAGCTTGATTGGTCGGGGCACAGATACGCAGTATTTT.

The J gene is TRBJ2-4, the V gene TRBV5-6; tentative D call: TRBD2 (6 bases). Germline V gives CDR1 SGHDT, CDR2 YYEEEE. Trimming took off 3 bases at V and 4 bases at J, with 11 bases between the two ends. The CDR3 extends over 14 amino acids. The CDR3 sequence: CASSSGLRKNIQYF. DNA for the CDR3: TGTGCCAGCAGCTCGGGACTCAGGAAAAACATTCAGTACTTC.

The chain recombines TRBV27 with TRBJ2-3; TRBD2 aligns across 8 bases. The CDR3 runs 12 residues. CDR1 MNHEY and CDR2 SMNVEV come from the germline V gene (reference sequence). J lost 6 bases, V lost 6 bases, and 2 bases had no gene match. The CDR3 reads CASSPSGDTQYF. The CDR3 DNA follows: TGTGCCAGCAGCCCTAGCGGGGATACGCAGTATTTT.